This entry features one T cell receptor beta chain sequence. Its antigen has not been determined. There are no base qualities to consult, and no much larger clone falls within one base. This entry comes from a study of early T cells in non-severe SARS-CoV-2 infection (dated by TCRdb to about 2021). Regarding the research as a whole: Because TCR sequencing was done on bulk RNA from unsorted whole blood, the alpha and beta chains could not be paired.

Library prep was done by 5' RACE. The instrument given in TCRdb is NextSeq 500. Unique molecular identifiers were attached to individual cDNA molecules in the TCR library protocol so that sequencing error and PCR bias could be corrected. Both TCR alpha and beta chains were sequenced, and tight co-correlation was observed between alpha and beta sequence abundances in each sample. Under the source paper's analysis protocol: Decombinator V4 was used to annotate the V gene, J gene and CDR3 of the TCR sequences. TCRs were defined as expanded if a significant change between any two time points was detected under a Poisson model with p below 0.0001. Abundances of TCRs were expressed as counts per million after normalisation to the total number of TCRs sequenced in each sample. MAIT TCRs were defined by TRAV1-2 paired with TRAJ12, TRAJ20 or TRAJ33, and iNKT TCRs by TRAV10 paired with TRAJ18. VDJdb, accessed 1 November 2021, was searched for CMV, EBV and SARS-CoV-2 annotated TCRs, with TCRs annotated for multiple antigens excluded. TCRdb trimmed public reads at Q25 via fastp, called clones via MiXCR and kept in-frame beta chains. When rows share a CDR3 protein, they turn into one entry using the most common DNA and genes. The V and J calls and clone size are TCRdb's, not the authors'. In this sample the table shows more than 95,000 distinct CDR3 sequences, just under 15% of which occur a single time. Clones ranked in the top ten supply 21% of the sample.

Set within a cohort of healthcare workers in London, UK, this nested case-control study involved weekly PCR testing of nasopharyngeal swabs along with blood sampling. Healthcare workers were recruited during the week of the UK lockdown, between 23 and 31 March 2020, and followed weekly for up to about 15 weeks. Looking up the germline V gene (reference sequence) yields CDR1 LNHNV and CDR2 YYDKDF. V drops 0 bases and J drops 7 bases, leaving 6 bases in between. Counted from cysteine to phenylalanine, this CDR3 has 13 amino acids. The only DNA kept is the CDR3, 39 bases in frame from the first base. General findings and caveats noted by the study authors: VDJdb matching was skewed toward anti-spike CD8 responses and likely underestimated virus-specific expansions by missing private and CD4 specificities.

The rearrangement joined TRBV15 to TRBJ1-4, with TRBD1 tentatively as D gene (5 bases match). The clonotype was recovered from an adult who was a healthcare worker with PCR-confirmed SARS-CoV-2 infection or an uninfected control (not recorded which). The specimen sequenced was whole blood. The CDR3 protein is CATSRDTGEKLFF. Here is the DNA: TGTGCCACCAGCAGAGATACAGGTGAAAAACTGTTTTTT.